This TCR beta chain was sequenced during a study of radiotherapy plus CTLA-4 blockade in lung cancer. Profiling relied on immunoSEQ multiplex PCR, and the TCRdb table lists in-frame clones only, not all of them. The sample includes 56,000 or so clones, roughly four fifths seen only once; the top ten take roughly 15%. Germline-derived CDR1 and CDR2 are SGHRS and YFSETQ. The trim removed 0 bases at V and 5 bases at J, leaving 5 bases unmatched. CDR3 size: 16 residues. The origin of this receptor is a human donor with non-small cell lung cancer who had a complete response to radiotherapy plus ipilimumab. The specimen comprised peripheral blood, sampled from a patient treated with radiotherapy plus ipilimumab. V is TRBV5-1 and J is TRBJ1-4, with 9 bases that match TRBD1. CDR3 DNA sequence: TGCGCCAGCAGCTTGGAAGGGACAGGGAGGAATGAAAAACTGTTTTTT. It codes for CASSLEGTGRNEKLFF.